The 13 T cell receptor beta chains reported below all come from one sample, sequenced in a study of CD8 T cells in Susac syndrome. Reverse transcription of roughly 0.5 to 1 ug RNA was carried out with random hexamers. TCRdb called the immunoSEQ multiplex PCR reads again in MiXCR, with one record for every CDR3 protein. The sample has a few hundred thousand distinct CDR3 sequences, around 85% seen once; the top ten hold roughly 0.21%. The sample consisted of CD8+ T cells from PBMCs. These receptors were obtained from a human donor with multiple sclerosis.

The chain combines TRBV6-1 with TRBJ2-7, with 13 bases that match TRBD2. Unmatched junction bases numbered 8, after V lost 5 bases and J lost 1 base. The germline CDR1 and CDR2 sequences are MNHNS and SASEGT. The CDR3 totals 17 residues. The CDR3 DNA follows: TGTGCCAGCAGTCTCACTAGCGGGAGGGTTAGTTCCTACGAGCAGTACTTC. Translating gives CASSLTSGRVSSYEQYF.

The chain links TRBV7-9 to TRBJ2-1; TRBD2 matches at 13 bases. Germline V gives CDR1 SEHNR, CDR2 FQNEAQ (reference sequence). J was trimmed by 6 bases and V by 5 bases; bases with no gene match: 7. This CDR3 is built from 16 residues. The CDR3 bases are TGTGCCAGCAGCCTAAAGGGACTAGCGGGGAGCAATGAGCAGTTCTTC. It codes for CASSLKGLAGSNEQFF.

This clonotype was observed at least ten times. The chain has TRBV27 and TRBJ2-1, with TRBD2 matching over 12 bases. CDR1 is MNHEY and CDR2 is SMNVEV in the germline V gene (reference sequence). The J segment lost 4 bases and the V segment lost 6 bases, leaving 4 bases of the junction unmatched. The CDR3 is 15 amino acids. CDR3 sequence (DNA): TGTGCCAGCAGCCCGGGACTAGCGGGTTACAATGAGCAGTTCTTC. Translated: CASSPGLAGYNEQFF.

The chain carries TRBV15 and TRBJ2-2; D call uncertain. Germline V gene data show CDR1 as LNHNV and CDR2 as YYDKDF (reference sequence). The CDR3 extends over 16 amino acids. The V end was cut by 0 bases, the J end by 0 bases, with 8 bases between. CDR3 coding DNA: TGTGCCACCAGCAGAGATTCGTCAGCGAACACCGGGGAGCTGTTTTTT. This encodes CATSRDSSANTGELFF.

The J gene is TRBJ2-7, the V gene TRBV10-1, with TRBD2 matching over 9 bases. Germline V gene sequence: CDR1 WNHNN, CDR2 SYGVQD (reference sequence). V lost 3 bases, J lost 5 bases, and 8 bases stayed unmatched. The CDR3 sequence is 15 residues long. CDR3 in amino acids: CASSDKPGLANEQYF. In DNA, the CDR3 is TGCGCCAGCAGTGATAAACCGGGACTAGCTAACGAGCAGTACTTC.

V gene TRBV11-2 combines with J gene TRBJ2-3; D is unresolved. Trimming stripped 0 bases from V and 4 bases from J, with 14 bases between. The CDR3 contains 16 residues. The germline gives CDR1 SGHAT, CDR2 FQNNGV. The CDR3 sequence is CASSLDGLGWADTQYF. For the CDR3, the DNA is TGTGCCAGCAGCTTAGATGGCCTAGGTTGGGCAGATACGCAGTATTTT.

The J gene is TRBJ2-7, the V gene TRBV28; the D gene is possibly TRBD1 (5 bases). From germline, CDR1 is MDHEN and CDR2 SYDVKM. The CDR3 is 15 amino acids. V gave up 1 base and J gave up 3 bases, with 13 bases separating them. The CDR3 protein is CASSLYAGKGYEQYF. The CDR3 DNA follows: TGTGCCAGCAGTTTATACGCAGGGAAGGGCTACGAGCAGTACTTC.

The chain uses TRBV7-9 and TRBJ1-4; no clear D. Germline V gene sequence: CDR1 SEHNR, CDR2 FQNEAQ (reference sequence). The CDR3 runs 11 residues. V lost 4 bases and J 8 bases, leaving 5 bases between the germline ends. Here the CDR3 reads CASSSWEKLFF. The CDR3 nucleotides are TGTGCCAGCAGCTCGTGGGAAAAACTGTTTTTT.

V is TRBV2 and J is TRBJ1-4; D ambiguous. Germline V gene sequence: CDR1 SNHLY, CDR2 FYNNEI. The CDR3 covers 11 residues. V shed 11 bases and J shed 7 bases, with 11 bases lying between them. The CDR3 protein is CASGRSEKLFF. The CDR3, as DNA: TGTGCCTCCGGTAGGAGTGAAAAACTGTTTTTT.

Remarks on this clonotype: Being one base from a much bigger clone, this may be a read error. This rearrangement joins TRBV6-2 or TRBV6-3 to TRBJ2-7; the match to TRBD2 covers 7 bases. The CDR3 has 17 residues. The V segment lost 2 bases and the J segment 7 bases; nucleotides outside the gene matches: 17. Germline values: CDR1 MNHEY, CDR2 SVGEGT. The CDR3 reads CASSYGFGRGIFGEQYF. Written as DNA, the CDR3 is TGTGCCAGCAGTTACGGCTTTGGGCGGGGGATCTTCGGGGAGCAGTACTTC.

The chain couples TRBV27 to TRBJ2-1; D may match TRBD1 or TRBD2 (6 bases each). CDR3 length equals 14 residues. The V end was cut by 6 bases, the J end by 4 bases, with 13 bases between. Looked up from germline, CDR1 is MNHEY and CDR2 is SMNVEV (reference sequence). CDR3 DNA sequence: TGTGCCAGCAGGGGGGGCGCCGGATACAATGAGCAGTTCTTC. This encodes CASRGGAGYNEQFF.

V is TRBV20-1 and J is TRBJ2-7; TRBD2 agrees at 8 bases. V was clipped by 3 bases and J by 6 bases; unmatched bases: 16. The germline gives CDR1 DFQATT, CDR2 SNEGSKA (reference sequence). This CDR3 contains 16 residues. The CDR3 region has the DNA TGCAGTGCTAGCCCCAGTTGGAGCGGGAGCGCGTTCGAGCAGTACTTC. This gives the protein CSASPSWSGSAFEQYF.

This chain connects TRBV11-2 to TRBJ1-1; D unclear. The CDR3 runs to 15 residues. Germline V gives CDR1 SGHAT, CDR2 FQNNGV. V was cut by 1 base and J by 0 bases, with 9 bases left in between. As DNA, the CDR3 is TGTGCCAGCAGCTTAGGTCCAGGCATGAACACTGAAGCTTTCTTT. Translation: CASSLGPGMNTEAFF.